The 23 T cell receptor beta chains below all came from one sample that was sequenced in a study of blood T cell repertoires in COVID-19. Libraries were prepared by immunoSEQ multiplex PCR; TCRdb keeps only in-frame clonotypes and omits some of them. The table includes more than 250,000 clones, approximately 88% detected once. The sequenced sample consisted of peripheral blood. The receptors were gathered from a young man who had recovered from COVID-19.

The chain links TRBV4-1 to TRBJ1-1, with TRBD1 as a possible D gene (5 bases). Germline CDR1 MGHRA, CDR2 YSYEKL. Trimming cost V 4 bases and J 3 bases, with 12 bases left between them. The CDR3 has 14 residues. CDR3 sequence reads: CASSRQGMDTEAFF. The CDR3 bases are TGCGCCAGCAGCCGCCAGGGTATGGACACTGAAGCTTTCTTT.

Here the CDR3 reads CASSQDSGTGSEKLFF. As DNA, the CDR3 is TGTGCCAGCAGCCAAGATTCGGGGACAGGGAGTGAAAAACTGTTTTTT. The chain uses TRBV4-2 and TRBJ1-4, with TRBD1 matching over 9 bases. After removal of 0 bases from V and 7 bases from J, the junction contained 6 bases not matched to a gene. The CDR3 covers 16 residues. CDR1 is LGHNA and CDR2 is YNFKEQ in the germline V gene.

V is TRBV7-2 and J is TRBJ1-2, with D perhaps matching TRBD1 (5 bases). Trimming pared 2 bases from V and 0 bases from J, leaving 10 bases between. The CDR3 has 15 amino acids. Per the germline V gene, CDR1 is SGHTA and CDR2 is FQGNSA. Here the CDR3 reads CASSLKAGSNYGYTF. The DNA of the CDR3 is TGTGCCAGCAGCTTAAAGGCAGGGTCTAACTATGGCTACACCTTC.

This clone has more than one count but fewer than ten. This chain links TRBV11-1 with TRBJ2-7; D possibly corresponds to TRBD1 (5 bases). This CDR3 region has 13 residues. Trimming pared 4 bases from V and 4 bases from J, leaving 11 bases between. Germline V CDR1 and CDR2: SGHAT, FQDESV (reference sequence). CDR3 loop: CASSSRVDYEQYF. As DNA, the CDR3 is TGTGCCAGCAGCTCCAGGGTGGATTACGAGCAGTACTTC. The complete variable domain, with remaining parts taken from reference TRBV11-1 and TRBJ2-7, reads EAEVAQSPRYKITEKSQAVAFWCDPISGHATLYWYRQILGQGPELLVQFQDESVVDDSQLPKDRFSAERLKGVDSTLKIQPAELGDSAMYLCASSSRVDYEQYFGPGTRLTVT.

This clone was seen a single time. This sequence joins TRBV6-1 and TRBJ2-1, with D uncertain. Trimming pared 2 bases from V and 2 bases from J, leaving 7 bases between. Germline CDR1 MNHNS, CDR2 SASEGT. This CDR3 is 14 amino acids long. The CDR3 DNA follows: TGTGCCAGCAGTGAATGGGCACCCTACAATGAGCAGTTCTTC. Its protein product is CASSEWAPYNEQFF.

The rearrangement links TRBV7-2 to TRBJ1-1; 7 bases fit TRBD1. The CDR3 covers 15 residues. V shed 5 bases, J shed 3 bases, and the junction held 9 bases outside the gene matches. Germline V CDR1 and CDR2: SGHTA, FQGNSA. The CDR3, as DNA: TGTGCCAGCAGCCCTAGAAGACAGGGAGACACTGAAGCTTTCTTT. Its translation is CASSPRRQGDTEAFF. Based on the CDR3 plus reference TRBV7-2 and TRBJ1-1, the full variable domain is GAGVSQSPSNKVTEKGKDVELRCDPISGHTALYWYRQSLGQGLEFLIYFQGNSAPDKSGLPSDRFSAERTGGSVSTLTIQRTQQEDSAVYLCASSPRRQGDTEAFFGQGTRLTVV.

In the case of this clone: At one of its ends the junction is not consistent with the germline gene, which may arise from a read error. This chain uses TRBV6-5 with TRBJ1-3; perhaps TRBD1 as D (5 bases). This CDR3 spans 15 amino acids. Per germline, CDR1 MNHEY and CDR2 SVGAGI. The CDR3 loop is CASSDSRETGNTIYF. DNA of the CDR3: TGTGCCAGCAGTGACTCCAGGGAAACCGGAAACACCATATATTTT.

This clone was seen once. CDR3 loop: CASSPLIRGDEQYF. The CDR3 nucleotides are TGTGCCAGCTCACCACTCATCAGGGGGGACGAGCAGTACTTC. The rearrangement uses TRBV18 and TRBJ2-7, with a possible D match to TRBD1 (7 bases). The germline CDR1 and CDR2 sequences are KGHSH and LQKENI. V was clipped by 1 base and J by 5 bases, with 12 bases between them. The CDR3 has 14 residues.

This chain uses TRBV9 with TRBJ2-2; 7 nucleotides align to TRBD1. CDR3 length: 17 amino acids. Germline V gives CDR1 SGDLS, CDR2 YYNGEE. With V trimmed by 1 base and J by 0 bases, 6 bases remained unmatched. The CDR3 is CASSVSRTGSNTGELFF. The DNA of the CDR3 is TGTGCCAGCAGCGTAAGCCGGACAGGTTCGAACACCGGGGAGCTGTTTTTT.

This chain connects TRBV27 to TRBJ1-2, with 7 bases fitting TRBD1. CDR1 is MNHEY and CDR2 is SMNVEV in the germline V gene (reference sequence). The CDR3 consists of 15 residues. V was clipped by 6 bases and J by 0 bases; unmatched bases: 7. As DNA, the CDR3 is TGTGCCAGCAGCCCATGGACAGGACCTAACTATGGCTACACCTTC. Protein sequence: CASSPWTGPNYGYTF.

This chain joins TRBV9 and TRBJ2-1, with D perhaps matching TRBD1 (5 bases). The V gene lost 0 bases and the J gene lost 3 bases, with 16 bases spanning the gap. The CDR3 totals 17 residues. The germline V gene encodes CDR1 SGDLS and CDR2 YYNGEE. In DNA form, the CDR3 reads TGTGCCAGCAGCGTAGTGGGGCAACCTTTTAACTACAATGAGCAGTTCTTC. Translation gives CASSVVGQPFNYNEQFF.

This chain uses TRBV4-1 with TRBJ2-7, with 8 bases aligning to TRBD1. Germline V CDR1 and CDR2: MGHRA, YSYEKL. The V segment lost 1 base and the J segment 6 bases; nucleotides outside the gene matches: 2. The CDR3 extends over 13 amino acids. CDR3 nucleotides: TGCGCCAGCAGCCAAGCGGACAGGGCCGAGCAGTACTTC. Amino acid sequence: CASSQADRAEQYF.

This chain joins TRBV5-1 and TRBJ1-1; D is perhaps TRBD1 (5 bases). CDR1 is SGHRS, CDR2 YFSETQ, per germline. V dropped 3 bases and J dropped 0 bases, with 9 bases sitting between them. This CDR3 is built from 14 residues. This CDR3 reads CASSYTGMNTEAFF. CDR3 bases: TGCGCCAGCAGCTACACAGGCATGAACACTGAAGCTTTCTTT.

The genes are TRBV7-2 and TRBJ2-3; 10 bases match TRBD2. Germline CDR1 reads SGHTA; CDR2 reads FQGNSA. V lost 5 bases to trimming and J lost 2 bases; unmatched junction nucleotides: 4. This CDR3 has 15 residues. The CDR3 DNA reads as TGTGCCAGCAGCCCCACTAGCGGGATCACAGATACGCAGTATTTT. Amino acid sequence: CASSPTSGITDTQYF.

V gene TRBV7-9 combines with J gene TRBJ1-1; weak D call: TRBD1 (5 bases). CDR1 is SEHNR, CDR2 FQNEAQ, per germline (reference sequence). The V end lost 5 bases, the J end lost 3 bases, and 19 bases lay between the germline ends. The CDR3 sequence is 16 residues long. This CDR3 reads CASSLSGGVADTEAFF. The CDR3 nucleotides read TGTGCCAGCAGCCTATCGGGGGGTGTGGCCGACACTGAAGCTTTCTTT. The full variable domain, completed using reference TRBV7-9 and TRBJ1-1, is DTGVSQNPRHKITKRGQNVTFRCDPISEHNRLYWYRQTLGQGPEFLTYFQNEAQLEKSRLLSDRFSAERPKGSFSTLEIQRTEQGDSAMYLCASSLSGGVADTEAFFGQGTRLTVV.

The chain joins TRBV7-2 to TRBJ1-5, with D perhaps TRBD1 (6 bases). CDR3 length: 14 amino acids. The germline V gene encodes CDR1 SGHTA and CDR2 FQGNSA. V was trimmed by 3 bases and J by 2 bases, leaving 8 bases between them. For the CDR3, the DNA is TGTGCCAGCAGCTTCAGGGGTGGCAATCAGCCCCAGCATTTT. Protein sequence: CASSFRGGNQPQHF.

For this clone: One end of the junction does not line up with germline, which may come from a read error. This chain links TRBV7-9 with TRBJ2-5; 9 bases line up with TRBD2. Germline CDR1 and CDR2: SEHNR and FQNEAQ (reference sequence). The CDR3 has 15 amino acids. CDR3 sequence (DNA): TGTGCCAGCAGCATAGCAGCGGGAGGAAGGGAGACCCAGTACTTC. This encodes CASSIAAGGRETQYF.

The chain couples TRBV18 to TRBJ2-3; 7 nucleotides line up with TRBD1. CDR3 length: 14 residues. V lost 8 bases, J lost 4 bases, and 9 bases stayed unmatched. Germline CDR1 is KGHSH and CDR2 is LQKENI. The chain's CDR3 is CASTPGGSADTQYF. CDR3 nucleotides: TGTGCCAGCACGCCAGGGGGTAGCGCAGATACGCAGTATTTT.

This clone occurred a few times. The J gene is TRBJ2-2, the V gene TRBV5-1, with D possibly being TRBD2 (6 bases). V was shortened by 5 bases and J by 6 bases, with 20 bases between the two germline ends. Looked up from germline, CDR1 is SGHRS and CDR2 is YFSETQ. The CDR3 length is 16 residues. The CDR3, as DNA: TGCGCCAGCAGGGAGGGTTACGGCGTCTCCGCCGGGGAGCTGTTTTTT. It translates to CASREGYGVSAGELFF. The full variable domain, rest sourced from reference TRBV5-1 and TRBJ2-2, is KAGVTQTPRYLIKTRGQQVTLSCSPISGHRSVSWYQQTPGQGLQFLFEYFSETQRNKGNFPGRFSGRQFSNSRSEMNVSTLELGDSALYLCASREGYGVSAGELFFGEGSRLTVL.

The V gene is TRBV18, the J gene TRBJ1-2; 7 nucleotides match TRBD1. The CDR3 length is 15 residues. Per germline, CDR1 KGHSH and CDR2 LQKENI. J was trimmed by 0 bases and V by 0 bases; bases with no gene match: 1. The CDR3 DNA reads TGTGCCAGCTCACCACCCGGGACAGCTAACTATGGCTACACCTTC. Encoded protein: CASSPPGTANYGYTF. The entire variable domain, with the rest obtained from reference TRBV18 and TRBJ1-2, is as follows: NAGVMQNPRHLVRRRGQEARLRCSPMKGHSHVYWYRQLPEEGLKFMVYLQKENIIDESGMPKERFSAEFPKEGPSILRIQQVVRGDSAAYFCASSPPGTANYGYTFGSGTRLTVV.

J is TRBJ2-7 and V is TRBV5-5, with D maybe TRBD1 (6 bases). CDR3 length equals 15 residues. CDR1 SGHKS and CDR2 YYEKEE come from the germline V gene (reference sequence). V shed 1 base and J shed 0 bases, with 11 bases lying between them. The CDR3 bases are TGTGCCAGCAGCTTGCAGGGGATCAGCTCCTACGAGCAGTACTTC. This encodes CASSLQGISSYEQYF.

The J gene is TRBJ2-3, the V gene TRBV9; 9 positions agree with TRBD2. The CDR3 length is 15 residues. The V segment lost 3 bases and the J segment 4 bases; nucleotides outside the gene matches: 6. Germline CDR1 reads SGDLS; CDR2 reads YYNGEE. CDR3 residues: CASSGSGRGADTQYF. CDR3 sequence (DNA): TGTGCCAGCAGCGGTAGCGGGAGAGGCGCAGATACGCAGTATTTT.

V is TRBV6-6 and J is TRBJ1-6; 8 bases align to TRBD1. Germline loops: CDR1 MNHNY, CDR2 SVGAGI (reference sequence). The J segment lost 7 bases and the V segment lost 2 bases, leaving 7 bases of the junction unmatched. This CDR3 is built from 16 residues. CDR3 sequence: CASSYGDRGWNSPLHF. As DNA, the CDR3 is TGTGCCAGCAGTTACGGAGACAGGGGATGGAATTCACCCCTCCACTTT.